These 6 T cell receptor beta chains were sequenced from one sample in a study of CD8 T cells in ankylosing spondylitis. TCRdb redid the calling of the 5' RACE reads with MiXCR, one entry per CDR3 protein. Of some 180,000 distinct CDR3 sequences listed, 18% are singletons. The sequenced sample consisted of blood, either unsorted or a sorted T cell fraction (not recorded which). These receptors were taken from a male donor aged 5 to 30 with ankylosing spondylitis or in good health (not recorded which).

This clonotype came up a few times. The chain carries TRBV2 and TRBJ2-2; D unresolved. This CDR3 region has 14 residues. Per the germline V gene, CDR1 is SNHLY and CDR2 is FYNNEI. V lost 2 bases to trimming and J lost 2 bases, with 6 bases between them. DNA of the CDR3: TGTGCCAGCAGTGAACTAGTCAACACCGGGGAGCTGTTTTTT. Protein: CASSELVNTGELFF.

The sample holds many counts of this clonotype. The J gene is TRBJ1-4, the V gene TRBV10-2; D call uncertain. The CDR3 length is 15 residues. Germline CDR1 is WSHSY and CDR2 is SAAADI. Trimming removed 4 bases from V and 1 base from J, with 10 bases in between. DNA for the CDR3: TGCGCCAGCAGTGGAAGAGATATAACTAATGAAAAACTGTTTTTT. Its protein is CASSGRDITNEKLFF.

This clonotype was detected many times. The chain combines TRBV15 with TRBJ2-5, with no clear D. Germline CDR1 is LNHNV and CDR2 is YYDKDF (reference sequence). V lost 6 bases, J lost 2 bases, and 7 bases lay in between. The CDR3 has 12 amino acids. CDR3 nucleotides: TGTGCCACCAGTACGGAGCAAGAGACCCAGTACTTC. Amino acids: CATSTEQETQYF.

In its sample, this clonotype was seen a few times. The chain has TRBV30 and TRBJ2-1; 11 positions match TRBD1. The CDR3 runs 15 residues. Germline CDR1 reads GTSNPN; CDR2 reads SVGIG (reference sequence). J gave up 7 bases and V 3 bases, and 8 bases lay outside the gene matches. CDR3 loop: CAWRTGTGGSNEQFF. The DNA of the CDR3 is TGTGCCTGGAGGACCGGGACAGGGGGAAGTAATGAGCAGTTCTTC. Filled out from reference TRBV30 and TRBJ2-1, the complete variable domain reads SQTIHQWPATLVQPVGSPLSLECTVEGTSNPNLYWYRQAAGRGLQLLFYSVGIGQISSEVPQNLSASRPQDRQFILSSKKLLLSDSGFYLCAWRTGTGGSNEQFFGPGTRLTVL.

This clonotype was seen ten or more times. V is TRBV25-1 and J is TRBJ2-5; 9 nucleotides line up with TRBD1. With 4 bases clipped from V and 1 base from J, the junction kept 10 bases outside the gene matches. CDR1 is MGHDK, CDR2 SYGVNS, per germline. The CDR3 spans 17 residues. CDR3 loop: CASSGPTGTGTQETQYF. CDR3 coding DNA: TGTGCCAGCAGTGGGCCTACCGGGACAGGGACCCAAGAGACCCAGTACTTC.

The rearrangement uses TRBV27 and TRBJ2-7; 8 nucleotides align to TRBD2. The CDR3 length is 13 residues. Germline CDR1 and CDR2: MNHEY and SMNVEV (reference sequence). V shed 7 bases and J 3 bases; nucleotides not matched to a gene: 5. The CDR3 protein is CASTLGGGYEQYF. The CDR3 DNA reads TGTGCCAGCACCCTCGGGGGGGGCTACGAGCAGTACTTC.